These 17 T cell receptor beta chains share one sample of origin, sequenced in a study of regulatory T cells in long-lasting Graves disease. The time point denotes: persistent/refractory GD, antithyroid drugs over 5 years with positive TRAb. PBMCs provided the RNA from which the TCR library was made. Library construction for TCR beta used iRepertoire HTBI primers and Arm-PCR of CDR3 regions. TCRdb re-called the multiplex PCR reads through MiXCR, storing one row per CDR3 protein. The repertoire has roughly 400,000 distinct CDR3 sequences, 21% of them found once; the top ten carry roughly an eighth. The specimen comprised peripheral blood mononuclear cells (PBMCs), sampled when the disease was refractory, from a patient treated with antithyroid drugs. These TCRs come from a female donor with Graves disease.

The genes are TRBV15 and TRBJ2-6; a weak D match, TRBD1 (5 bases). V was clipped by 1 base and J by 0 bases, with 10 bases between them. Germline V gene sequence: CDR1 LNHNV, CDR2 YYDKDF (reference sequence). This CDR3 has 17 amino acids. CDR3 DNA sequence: TGTGCCACCAGCAGAGGGGGCTGGGGCTCTGGGGCCAACGTCCTGACTTTC. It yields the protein CATSRGGWGSGANVLTF.

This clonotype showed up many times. The CDR3 sequence is CASSRGQGANSNQPQHF. CDR3 nucleotide sequence: TGTGCCAGCAGTCGGGGGCAGGGAGCGAATAGCAATCAGCCCCAGCATTTT. The genes are TRBV12-3 or TRBV12-4 and TRBJ1-5; the D gene is possibly TRBD1 (6 bases). Trimming left V 5 bases short and J 0 bases short, with 17 bases between. The CDR3 is 17 amino acids.

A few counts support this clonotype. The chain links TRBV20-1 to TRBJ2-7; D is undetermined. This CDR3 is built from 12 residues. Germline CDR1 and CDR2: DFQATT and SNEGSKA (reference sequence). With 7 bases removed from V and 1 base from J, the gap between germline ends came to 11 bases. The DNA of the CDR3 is TGCAGTGGACTCAGGCGTTCCTACGAGCAGTACTTC. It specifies CSGLRRSYEQYF.

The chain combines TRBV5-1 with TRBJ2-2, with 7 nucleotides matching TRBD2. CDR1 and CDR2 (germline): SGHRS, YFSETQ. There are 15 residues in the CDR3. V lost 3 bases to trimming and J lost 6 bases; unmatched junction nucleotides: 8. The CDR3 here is CASSSGGSRAGELFF. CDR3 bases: TGCGCCAGCAGCTCGGGAGGATCCCGGGCCGGGGAGCTGTTTTTT.

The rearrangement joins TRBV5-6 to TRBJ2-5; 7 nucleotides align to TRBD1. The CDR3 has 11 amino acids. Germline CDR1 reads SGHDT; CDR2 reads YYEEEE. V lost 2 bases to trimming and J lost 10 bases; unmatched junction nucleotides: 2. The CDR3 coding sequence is TGTGCCAGCAGCTTACAGGGGCTCCAGTACTTC. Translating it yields CASSLQGLQYF.

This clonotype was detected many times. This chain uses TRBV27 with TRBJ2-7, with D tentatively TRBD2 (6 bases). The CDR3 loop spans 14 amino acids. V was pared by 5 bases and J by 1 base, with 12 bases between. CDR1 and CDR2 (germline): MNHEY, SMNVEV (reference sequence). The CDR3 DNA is TGTGCCAGCAGTACGGGACTCTCGTCCTACGAGCAGTACTTC. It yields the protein CASSTGLSSYEQYF.

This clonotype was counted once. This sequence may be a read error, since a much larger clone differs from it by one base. For the CDR3, the DNA is TGTGCCAGCAGTGCAAGTGGACAGCCCTATGGCTACACCTTC. Its protein product is CASSASGQPYGYTF. The rearrangement joins TRBV6-1 to TRBJ1-2; D perhaps matches TRBD1 (6 bases). Germline CDR1 and CDR2: MNHNS and SASEGT. The V gene lost 4 bases and the J gene lost 4 bases, with 13 bases spanning the gap. The CDR3 loop spans 14 amino acids.

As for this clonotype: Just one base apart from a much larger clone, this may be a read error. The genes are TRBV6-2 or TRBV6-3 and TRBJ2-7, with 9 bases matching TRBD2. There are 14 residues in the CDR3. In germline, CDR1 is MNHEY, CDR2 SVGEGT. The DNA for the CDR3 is TGTGCCAGCAGTTTAGCGGGAGAGTCCTACGAGCGGTACTTC. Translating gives CASSLAGESYERYF.

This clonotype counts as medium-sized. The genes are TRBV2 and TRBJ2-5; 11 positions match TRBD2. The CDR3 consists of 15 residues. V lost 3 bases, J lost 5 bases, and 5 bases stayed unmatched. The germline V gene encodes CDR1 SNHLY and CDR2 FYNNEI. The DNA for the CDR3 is TGTGCCAGCAGTGACGGGACTAGCGGTATGGAGACCCAGTACTTC. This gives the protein CASSDGTSGMETQYF.

CDR3: CSAGQGLAKNIQYF. The CDR3 DNA follows: TGCAGCGCAGGACAGGGGCTAGCCAAAAACATTCAGTACTTC. The chain joins TRBV29-1 to TRBJ2-4, with 9 bases identical to TRBD1. V gave up 7 bases and J gave up 0 bases; unmatched junction bases: 4. Germline CDR1 and CDR2: SQVTM and ANQGSEA. There are 14 residues in the CDR3.

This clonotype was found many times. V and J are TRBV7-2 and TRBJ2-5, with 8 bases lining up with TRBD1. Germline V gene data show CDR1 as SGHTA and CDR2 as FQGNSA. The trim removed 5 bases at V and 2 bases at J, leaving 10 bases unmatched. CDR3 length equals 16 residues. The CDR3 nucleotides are TGTGCCAGCAGCCCCGGGTCAGGGGGCGGGCAAGAGACCCAGTACTTC. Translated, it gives CASSPGSGGGQETQYF.

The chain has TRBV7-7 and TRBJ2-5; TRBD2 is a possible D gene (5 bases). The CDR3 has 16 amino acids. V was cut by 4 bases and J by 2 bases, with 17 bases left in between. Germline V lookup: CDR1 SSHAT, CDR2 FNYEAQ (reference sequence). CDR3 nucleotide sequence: TGTGCCAGCAGCTCGGAGACGGACTCGCCGCAAGAGACCCAGTACTTC. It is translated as CASSSETDSPQETQYF.

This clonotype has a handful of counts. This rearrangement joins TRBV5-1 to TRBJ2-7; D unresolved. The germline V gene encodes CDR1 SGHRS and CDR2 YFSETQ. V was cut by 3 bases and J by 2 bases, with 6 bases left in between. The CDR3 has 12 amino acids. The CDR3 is CASSSAPYEQYF. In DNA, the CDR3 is TGCGCCAGCAGCTCGGCCCCCTACGAGCAGTACTTC.

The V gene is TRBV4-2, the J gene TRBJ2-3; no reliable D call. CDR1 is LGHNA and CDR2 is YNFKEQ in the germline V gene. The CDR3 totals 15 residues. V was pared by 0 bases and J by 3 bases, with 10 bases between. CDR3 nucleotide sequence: TGTGCCAGCAGCCAAGAGGGCCACGGTACAGATACGCAGTATTTT. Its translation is CASSQEGHGTDTQYF.

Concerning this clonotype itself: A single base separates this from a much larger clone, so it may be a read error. This chain's CDR3 is CAGSLALSEAFF. The CDR3 DNA reads TGTGCCGGCAGCTTAGCGTTAAGTGAAGCTTTCTTT. The chain has TRBV7-9 and TRBJ1-1; no clear D gene. Germline CDR1 reads SEHNR; CDR2 reads FQNEAQ (reference sequence). The CDR3 covers 12 residues. Drawing the rest from reference TRBV7-9 and TRBJ1-1, the complete variable domain is DTGVSQNPRHKITKRGQNVTFRCDPISEHNRLYWYRQTLGQGPEFLTYFQNEAQLEKSRLLSDRFSAERPKGSFSTLEIQRTEQGDSAMYLCAGSLALSEAFFGQGTRLTVV.

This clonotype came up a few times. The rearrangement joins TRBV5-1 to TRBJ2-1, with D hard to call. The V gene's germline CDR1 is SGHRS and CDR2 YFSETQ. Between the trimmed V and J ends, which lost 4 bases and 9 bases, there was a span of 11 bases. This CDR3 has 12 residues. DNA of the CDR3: TGCGCCAGCAGCCCCGTATGGGGTGAGCAGTTCTTC. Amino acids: CASSPVWGEQFF. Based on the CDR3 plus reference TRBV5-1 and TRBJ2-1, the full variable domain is KAGVTQTPRYLIKTRGQQVTLSCSPISGHRSVSWYQQTPGQGLQFLFEYFSETQRNKGNFPGRFSGRQFSNSRSEMNVSTLELGDSALYLCASSPVWGEQFFGPGTRLTVL.

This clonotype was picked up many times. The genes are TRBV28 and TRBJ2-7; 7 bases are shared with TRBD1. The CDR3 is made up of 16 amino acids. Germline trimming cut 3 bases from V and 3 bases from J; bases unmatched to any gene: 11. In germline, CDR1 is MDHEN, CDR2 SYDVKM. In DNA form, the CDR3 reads TGTGCCAGCAGTTTGGTGGGGGCAGGGGGTTTCTACGAGCAGTACTTC. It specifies CASSLVGAGGFYEQYF. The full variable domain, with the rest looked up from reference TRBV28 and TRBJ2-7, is DVKVTQSSRYLVKRTGEKVFLECVQDMDHENMFWYRQDPGLGLRLIYFSYDVKMKEKGDIPEGYSVSREKKERFSLILESASTNQTSMYLCASSLVGAGGFYEQYFGPGTRLTVT.